One T cell receptor (beta chain) is described in this entry. The target antigen is unknown. The data belong to a study of OX40 agonist ivuxolimab in advanced cancers. Broader study findings: CD4+ and CD8+ blood T cells expanded clonally by week 6 at 0.1 to 3.0 mg/kg.

The CDR3 totals 11 residues. From germline, CDR1 is KGHSH and CDR2 LQKENI. The germline V and J ends were trimmed by 9 bases and 3 bases, with 9 bases remaining between them. TCRdb's table, derived via immunoSEQ multiplex PCR, lists solely in-frame clones and lacks some. Among 65,000 to 75,000 clones listed, about 85% were seen once. The chain couples TRBV18 to TRBJ2-7, with a tentative D call TRBD1 (6 bases). The TCR was taken from an adult with an advanced solid tumor such as melanoma, head and neck, liver or kidney cancer. Sequencing used CD4+ or CD8+ T cells sorted from blood, obtained in a trial of the OX40 agonist ivuxolimab. CDR3 bases: TGTGCCAGAAACAGGGACTACGAGCAGTACTTC. The encoded protein is CARNRDYEQYF.